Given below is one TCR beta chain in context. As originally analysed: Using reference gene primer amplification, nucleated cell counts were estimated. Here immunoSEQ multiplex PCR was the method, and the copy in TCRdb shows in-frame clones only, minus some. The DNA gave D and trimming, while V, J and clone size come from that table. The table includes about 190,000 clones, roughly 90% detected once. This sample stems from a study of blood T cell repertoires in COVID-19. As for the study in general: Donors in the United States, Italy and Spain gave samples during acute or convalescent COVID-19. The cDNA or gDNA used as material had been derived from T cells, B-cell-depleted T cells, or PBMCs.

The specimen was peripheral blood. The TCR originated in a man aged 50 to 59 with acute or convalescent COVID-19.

CDR3 residues: CATSRVAGGPPYEQYF. For the CDR3, the DNA is TGTGCCACCAGCAGAGTAGCGGGAGGACCCCCCTACGAGCAGTACTTC. The rearrangement joins TRBV15 to TRBJ2-7; 10 bases agree with TRBD2. Trimming at V came to 1 base and at J to 2 bases, leaving 5 bases not matched to a gene. The length of the CDR3 is 16 residues. Germline CDR1 and CDR2: LNHNV and YYDKDF (reference sequence).